Each of the 25 T cell receptor beta chains below was sequenced from the same sample in a study of CD8 T cells in ankylosing spondylitis. TCRdb reprocessed the 5' RACE reads via MiXCR and lists one record per CDR3 protein. This sample has 200,000 to 300,000 distinct CDR3 sequences, with about 9.1% found just once. The sequenced material came from blood, either unsorted or a sorted T cell fraction (not recorded which). Receptors originate from a male donor with ankylosing spondylitis or in good health (not recorded which).

This clonotype was recorded at least ten times. The gene calls are TRBV7-9 and TRBJ1-2, with 12 bases matching TRBD1. The CDR3 covers 16 residues. V lost 0 bases, J lost 4 bases, and 3 bases stayed unmatched. Germline V gene lookup returns CDR1 SEHNR and CDR2 FQNEAQ (reference sequence). CDR3 nucleotides: TGTGCCAGCAGCTTAGCGGGACAGGGGGCCGGCTATGGCTACACCTTC. Translating gives CASSLAGQGAGYGYTF.

This clonotype was seen a handful of times. The rearrangement links TRBV5-1 to TRBJ2-6; 9 bases line up with TRBD1. The CDR3 runs to 18 residues. V lost 7 bases, J lost 0 bases, and 11 bases stayed unmatched. Germline loops: CDR1 SGHRS, CDR2 YFSETQ. This chain's CDR3 is CASAKWDRVSSGANVLTF. The DNA of the CDR3 is TGCGCCAGCGCAAAATGGGACAGGGTGAGCTCTGGGGCCAACGTCCTGACTTTC. Full variable domain (missing parts from reference TRBV5-1 and TRBJ2-6): KAGVTQTPRYLIKTRGQQVTLSCSPISGHRSVSWYQQTPGQGLQFLFEYFSETQRNKGNFPGRFSGRQFSNSRSEMNVSTLELGDSALYLCASAKWDRVSSGANVLTFGAGSRLTVL.

The sample holds many counts of this clonotype. The genes are TRBV3-1 and TRBJ2-3; TRBD2 agrees at 8 bases. CDR3 length: 15 residues. The V gene's germline CDR1 is LGHDT and CDR2 YNNKEL (reference sequence). With 4 bases clipped from V and 3 bases from J, the junction kept 6 bases outside the gene matches. CDR3 loop: CASSPEPGGTDTQYF. The CDR3 DNA reads as TGTGCCAGCAGCCCCGAACCGGGGGGGACAGATACGCAGTATTTT.

This clonotype appeared many times. J is TRBJ2-1 and V is TRBV12-3 or TRBV12-4; 7 bases fit TRBD1. V trimming: 2 bases; J trimming: 5 bases; junction bases outside the gene matches: 6. This CDR3 spans 15 amino acids. In DNA form, the CDR3 reads TGTGCCAGCAGTTTACGACAGGGTGTGGACAATGAGCAGTTCTTC. It yields the protein CASSLRQGVDNEQFF.

Details on this clonotype: It may be a read error: a sequence one base away is much more abundant. The chain employs TRBV20-1 and TRBJ2-3; D is unclear. Looked up from germline, CDR1 is DFQATT and CDR2 is SNEGSKA (reference sequence). The length of the CDR3 is 12 residues. CDR3 nucleotide sequence: TGCAGTGCTAGAGAAGGCACAGATACGCTGTATTTT. It codes for CSAREGTDTLYF.

There are many counts of this clonotype. The rearrangement joins TRBV12-3 or TRBV12-4 to TRBJ2-5, with D possibly matching TRBD2 (6 bases). CDR3 length: 13 amino acids. V shed 9 bases and J shed 2 bases, with 13 bases lying between them. CDR3 in DNA: TGTGCCAGTCACCGGGGGAGTCAAGAGACCCAGTACTTC. Translated: CASHRGSQETQYF.

This clonotype was observed many times. The chain carries TRBV12-3 or TRBV12-4 and TRBJ2-3; TRBD2 is a possible D gene (6 bases). The length of the CDR3 is 12 residues. Deletions cut 4 bases from V and 7 bases from J, with 9 bases between. DNA of the CDR3: TGTGCCAGCAGTTCGGGACTCAATACGCAGTATTTT. Amino acids: CASSSGLNTQYF.

In its sample, this clonotype was seen many times. This chain uses TRBV19 with TRBJ1-2; perhaps TRBD1 as D (5 bases). The CDR3 sequence is 12 residues long. In germline, CDR1 is LNHDA, CDR2 SQIVND (reference sequence). The CDR3 here is CGSGVENYGYTF. In DNA, the CDR3 is TGTGGGTCGGGGGTGGAGAACTATGGCTACACCTTC.

V usage is TRBV7-9 and J usage is TRBJ1-3; possibly TRBD1 for D (5 bases). CDR3 length: 15 residues. Germline V gives CDR1 SEHNR, CDR2 FQNEAQ (reference sequence). V was cut by 5 bases and J by 4 bases, with 15 bases left in between. The CDR3 coding sequence is TGTGCCAGCAGCCCTGAGGTGGGGCCCGGAAACACCATATATTTT. The encoded protein is CASSPEVGPGNTIYF.

This clonotype appeared many times. V gene TRBV7-9 combines with J gene TRBJ1-2; D unclear. This CDR3 spans 11 amino acids. Germline V gene data show CDR1 as SEHNR and CDR2 as FQNEAQ (reference sequence). V lost 2 bases to trimming and J lost 8 bases, with 6 bases between them. CDR3 in DNA: TGTGCCAGCAGCTTAAGTCACGGCTACACCTTC. Its translation: CASSLSHGYTF.

This clonotype was counted many times. This sequence joins TRBV10-2 and TRBJ2-1; D possibly corresponds to TRBD1 (5 bases). CDR3 size: 13 residues. Germline V gives CDR1 WSHSY, CDR2 SAAADI. V was trimmed by 5 bases and J by 3 bases, leaving 8 bases between them. The CDR3 bases are TGCGCCAGCAGTTCGACAGTCTACAATGAGCAGTTCTTC. Translation gives CASSSTVYNEQFF.

The table lists this clonotype with many counts. The CDR3 DNA sequence: TGTGCCAGCAGCGCAACGGGGTGGGATACGCAGTATTTT. This sequence encodes CASSATGWDTQYF. This chain joins TRBV7-8 and TRBJ2-3; possibly TRBD2 for D (5 bases). Germline V gives CDR1 SGHVS, CDR2 FQNEAQ. The CDR3 sequence is 13 residues long. Trimming took off 5 bases at V and 6 bases at J, with 12 bases between the two ends.

This clonotype was detected many times. The V call is TRBV20-1, the J call TRBJ2-7, with 10 bases aligning to TRBD1. The CDR3 covers 15 residues. Germline CDR1 and CDR2: DFQATT and SNEGSKA (reference sequence). The V segment lost 0 bases and the J segment 6 bases; nucleotides outside the gene matches: 8. The CDR3 protein is CSARDWDRGSGEQYF. DNA for the CDR3: TGCAGTGCTAGAGATTGGGACAGGGGTTCAGGCGAGCAGTACTTC.

Only a few counts were recorded for this clonotype. At one end, the junction sequence differs from germline, possibly due to a read error. This chain links TRBV7-7 with TRBJ2-5; 7 positions match TRBD1. Germline V gene data show CDR1 as SSHAT and CDR2 as FNYEAQ (reference sequence). This CDR3 comprises 16 residues. CDR3 sequence: CASSLVRQGYEETQYF. The CDR3 coding sequence is TGTGCTAGCAGCTTAGTTCGACAGGGCTATGAAGAGACCCAGTACTTC.

This clonotype was picked up many times. This rearrangement joins TRBV7-2 to TRBJ2-2; D is undetermined. Per the germline V gene, CDR1 is SGHTA and CDR2 is FQGNSA. The CDR3 spans 12 residues. The V and J ends lost 0 bases and 8 bases respectively, with 4 bases between them. CDR3 in DNA: TGTGCCAGCAGCTTAGCGCGGGGGGAGCTGTTTTTT. Amino acid sequence: CASSLARGELFF.

There are a few counts of this clonotype. V is TRBV30 and J is TRBJ2-7; 14 bases are a match to TRBD2. The germline V gene encodes CDR1 GTSNPN and CDR2 SVGIG (reference sequence). The junction had 3 bases not matched to a gene; V was cut back by 2 bases and J by 3 bases. This CDR3 is 15 amino acids long. CDR3 amino acids: CAWSPGLAGDYEQYF. Written as DNA, the CDR3 is TGTGCCTGGAGTCCGGGACTAGCGGGAGACTACGAGCAGTACTTC. Full variable domain (remainder filled in from reference TRBV30 and TRBJ2-7): SQTIHQWPATLVQPVGSPLSLECTVEGTSNPNLYWYRQAAGRGLQLLFYSVGIGQISSEVPQNLSASRPQDRQFILSSKKLLLSDSGFYLCAWSPGLAGDYEQYFGPGTRLTVT.

The chain combines TRBV19 with TRBJ2-7; D gene uncertain. This CDR3 region has 13 residues. V dropped 0 bases and J dropped 3 bases, with 6 bases sitting between them. Germline lookup yields CDR1 LNHDA and CDR2 SQIVND (reference sequence). CDR3 sequence (DNA): TGTGCCAGTAGTATAGATCCCCTCTACGAGCAGTACTTC. Protein sequence: CASSIDPLYEQYF.

This clonotype was seen repeatedly, ten times or more. The genes are TRBV20-1 and TRBJ2-3; 7 nucleotides line up with TRBD2. The germline gives CDR1 DFQATT, CDR2 SNEGSKA (reference sequence). Trimming at V came to 3 bases and at J to 0 bases, leaving 6 bases not matched to a gene. CDR3 size: 15 residues. CDR3 DNA sequence: TGCAGTGCTAGTGGGGGGGGAGCTAGCACAGATACGCAGTATTTT. Its protein product is CSASGGGASTDTQYF.

This clonotype was seen at least ten times. The chain is built from TRBV20-1 and TRBJ2-1; 7 bases are a match to TRBD2. The CDR3 runs 15 residues. Germline CDR1 and CDR2: DFQATT and SNEGSKA (reference sequence). V lost 6 bases and J lost 1; bases outside the gene matches: 9. The CDR3 bases are TGCAGTGCCGCTGACAGCGGGGCATCCTACAATGAGCAGTTCTTC. It encodes CSAADSGASYNEQFF.

The chain has TRBV12-3 or TRBV12-4 and TRBJ1-5, with D tentatively TRBD1 (5 bases). Trimming removed 0 bases from V and 6 bases from J, with 12 bases in between. This CDR3 region has 15 residues. The CDR3 reads CASSLAQGSGQPQHF. In nucleotides, the CDR3 is TGTGCCAGCAGTTTAGCGCAGGGTTCGGGTCAGCCCCAGCATTTT.

Ten or more counts support this clonotype. The V gene is TRBV5-1, the J gene TRBJ2-3, with a weak D call TRBD2 (6 bases). In germline, CDR1 is SGHRS, CDR2 YFSETQ. V dropped 4 bases and J dropped 4 bases, with 16 bases sitting between them. CDR3 size: 15 residues. CDR3 bases: TGCGCCAGCAGCCCGTCTGGCGGGATGCCAGATACGCAGTATTTT. Amino acids: CASSPSGGMPDTQYF.

This clonotype was seen more than once but under ten times. The J gene is TRBJ1-2, the V gene TRBV7-9; tentatively, D is TRBD1 (5 bases). The CDR3 spans 15 residues. Trimming took off 7 bases at V and 3 bases at J, with 18 bases between the two ends. Looked up from germline, CDR1 is SEHNR and CDR2 is FQNEAQ (reference sequence). Here the CDR3 DNA reads TGTGCCAGCACCTTCTCAGGCAGGGAAGACTATGGCTACACCTTC. Encoded protein: CASTFSGREDYGYTF.

This clonotype was picked up many times. This sequence joins TRBV20-1 and TRBJ1-1; 7 bases map to TRBD1. The germline V gene has CDR1 DFQATT and CDR2 SNEGSKA (reference sequence). This CDR3 spans 12 amino acids. V lost 8 bases to trimming and J lost 1 base; unmatched junction nucleotides: 4. The CDR3 protein is CSPRGSNTEAFF. DNA for the CDR3: TGCAGTCCCAGGGGGTCGAACACTGAAGCTTTCTTT.

The sample holds many counts of this clonotype. V and J are TRBV9 and TRBJ2-3, with TRBD2 matching over 8 bases. The germline V gene has CDR1 SGDLS and CDR2 YYNGEE. Germline trimming cut 0 bases from V and 1 base from J; bases unmatched to any gene: 4. This CDR3 is 16 amino acids long. In nucleotides, the CDR3 is TGTGCCAGCAGCGTAGAAGCGGGACTAGGCACAGATACGCAGTATTTT. Encoded protein: CASSVEAGLGTDTQYF. Drawing the rest from reference TRBV9 and TRBJ2-3, the complete variable domain is DSGVTQTPKHLITATGQRVTLRCSPRSGDLSVYWYQQSLDQGLQFLIQYYNGEERAKGNILERFSAQQFPDLHSELNLSSLELGDSALYFCASSVEAGLGTDTQYFGPGTRLTVL.

The chain employs TRBV12-3 or TRBV12-4 and TRBJ1-1; weak D call: TRBD1 (5 bases). The CDR3 is 15 residues long. Trimming took 2 bases from V and 2 from J, leaving 12 bases between them. The CDR3 here is CASSLRDGLNTEAFF. CDR3 nucleotides: TGTGCCAGCAGTTTAAGGGACGGTCTTAACACTGAAGCTTTCTTT.